This T cell receptor (beta chain) emerged from a study of control samples from healthy donors and cancer patients. V lost 5 bases to trimming and J lost 4 bases; unmatched junction nucleotides: 6. The CDR3 runs to 15 residues. Germline V gives CDR1 SGHVS, CDR2 FQNEAQ. Repertoires were generated with immunoSEQ multiplex PCR, while TCRdb's copy carries only in-frame clones and drops some. The data hold over 70,000 clones, with approximately 88% observed a single time. Material: PBMCs. The chain recombines TRBV7-8 with TRBJ1-5; the match to TRBD1 covers 9 bases. This sequence originates from a woman between 45 and 65 years old with colorectal cancer. CDR3: CASSARDRENQPQHF. The CDR3 DNA follows: TGTGCCAGCAGCGCCCGGGACAGGGAAAATCAGCCCCAGCATTTT.